Listed below are T cell receptor beta chains from one sample, sequenced in a study of T cells in Graves' hyperthyroidism and ophthalmopathy. Each CDR3 protein gets one entry after TCRdb re-called the multiplex PCR reads with MiXCR. Of more than 450,000 distinct CDR3 sequences listed, approximately 14% are singletons. Input material: blood. The receptors derive from a woman in her 40s with Graves' hyperthyroidism. The CDR3 runs from the conserved cysteine through the conserved F or W. The order of the fields is CDR3 length, V gene, J gene, D gene, clone size, CDR3 DNA, CDR3 protein. The D gene is left open where the match is weak. Rows may omit the clone size; those that give it use once, few, many or a size class.

cdr3_length: 15; v_call: TRBV2; j_call: TRBJ1-2; d_call: TRBD1; clone_size: .; cdr3_nt: TGTGCCAGCAGCCGTGGGGACAGGGACTACTATGGCTACACCTTC; cdr3_aa: CASSRGDRDYYGYTF
cdr3_length: 19; v_call: TRBV29-1; j_call: TRBJ1-5; d_call: TRBD1; clone_size: many; cdr3_nt: TGCAGCGTACCCACCGGGACAGGGGGCTCTCTTTACGGCAATCAGCCCCAGCATTTT; cdr3_aa: CSVPTGTGGSLYGNQPQHF
cdr3_length: 14; v_call: TRBV7-9; j_call: TRBJ1-4; d_call: TRBD1; clone_size: many; cdr3_nt: TGTGCCAGCAGCTCCGGGACAGGTGGGGAAAAACTGTTTTTT; cdr3_aa: CASSSGTGGEKLFF
cdr3_length: 14; v_call: TRBV7-6; j_call: TRBJ1-1; d_call: .; clone_size: many; cdr3_nt: TGTGCCAGCAGCTTACGAGGTGAGAACACTGAAGCTTTCTTT; cdr3_aa: CASSLRGENTEAFF
cdr3_length: 12; v_call: TRBV7-2; j_call: TRBJ2-5; d_call: .; clone_size: .; cdr3_nt: TGTGCCAGCAGCTTATTAGCAGAGACCCAGCACTTC; cdr3_aa: CASSLLAETQHF
cdr3_length: 14; v_call: TRBV12-3/TRBV12-4; j_call: TRBJ2-1; d_call: TRBD2; clone_size: few; cdr3_nt: TGTGCCAGCAGGGGGGGGACTCGGTACAATGAGCAGTTCTTC; cdr3_aa: CASRGGTRYNEQFF
cdr3_length: 15; v_call: TRBV12-3/TRBV12-4; j_call: TRBJ2-5; d_call: TRBD1; clone_size: many; cdr3_nt: TGTGCCAGCAGCAACGACAGGGGGCGGCTGGAGACCCAGTACTTC; cdr3_aa: CASSNDRGRLETQYF
cdr3_length: 15; v_call: TRBV20-1; j_call: TRBJ2-1; d_call: TRBD1; clone_size: many; cdr3_nt: TGCAGTGCTAGAGGGGTGGGACAGGGAATTCGTGAGCAGTTCTTC; cdr3_aa: CSARGVGQGIREQFF
cdr3_length: 14; v_call: TRBV25-1; j_call: TRBJ1-2; d_call: .; clone_size: .; cdr3_nt: TGTGCCAGCAGGGGGGGTAGTTTCGCCTATGGCTACACCTTC; cdr3_aa: CASRGGSFAYGYTF
cdr3_length: 16; v_call: TRBV12-3/TRBV12-4; j_call: TRBJ2-1; d_call: .; clone_size: many; cdr3_nt: TGTGCCAGCAGTTCAGACTCGGGACAAAATTCCAATGAGCAGTTCTTC; cdr3_aa: CASSSDSGQNSNEQFF
cdr3_length: 15; v_call: TRBV5-1; j_call: TRBJ2-1; d_call: TRBD2; clone_size: many; cdr3_nt: TGCGCCAGCAGCTTGGAGGGACTAGCGGACAATGAGCAGTTCTTC; cdr3_aa: CASSLEGLADNEQFF
cdr3_length: 13; v_call: TRBV24-1; j_call: TRBJ1-1; d_call: TRBD1; clone_size: many; cdr3_nt: TGTGCCACCAGTGACTCCGACAGGGCGCGGGCTTTCTTT; cdr3_aa: CATSDSDRARAFF
cdr3_length: 16; v_call: TRBV30; j_call: TRBJ2-2; d_call: .; clone_size: .; cdr3_nt: TGTGCCTGGAGGCAGGGCCCGGGACTTAACACCGGGGAGCTGTTTTTT; cdr3_aa: CAWRQGPGLNTGELFF
cdr3_length: 15; v_call: TRBV13; j_call: TRBJ2-5; d_call: TRBD1; clone_size: many; cdr3_nt: TGTGCCAGCAGTCTTCCCGGGACAGGGGTGGAGACCCAGTACTTC; cdr3_aa: CASSLPGTGVETQYF
cdr3_length: 15; v_call: TRBV5-1; j_call: TRBJ2-1; d_call: .; clone_size: many; cdr3_nt: TGCGCCAGCAGAACAGGGTATACCTCCTACAATGAGCAGTTCTTC; cdr3_aa: CASRTGYTSYNEQFF
cdr3_length: 14; v_call: TRBV2; j_call: TRBJ1-6; d_call: TRBD1; clone_size: .; cdr3_nt: TGTGCCAGCAGGGTCGGACAGGGGAAGTCACCCCTCCACTTT; cdr3_aa: CASRVGQGKSPLHF
cdr3_length: 16; v_call: TRBV27; j_call: TRBJ2-2; d_call: TRBD2; clone_size: many; cdr3_nt: TGTGCCAGCAGTCCTCTGACTAGCGGGGTGACCGGGGAGCTGTTTTTT; cdr3_aa: CASSPLTSGVTGELFF
cdr3_length: 15; v_call: TRBV20-1; j_call: TRBJ1-1; d_call: .; clone_size: many; cdr3_nt: TGCAGTGCTAGAGACCCACTGGGGGTAGGTACTGAAGCTTTCTTT; cdr3_aa: CSARDPLGVGTEAFF
cdr3_length: 15; v_call: TRBV19; j_call: TRBJ1-2; d_call: TRBD1; clone_size: few; cdr3_nt: TGTGCCAGTAGCCTATCGGGACAGGCGGCCTTGGGCTACACCTTC; cdr3_aa: CASSLSGQAALGYTF
cdr3_length: 14; v_call: TRBV20-1; j_call: TRBJ2-7; d_call: .; clone_size: many; cdr3_nt: TGCAGTGCTAGGGGCGGGACGGCCTCCTACGAGCAGTACTTC; cdr3_aa: CSARGGTASYEQYF
cdr3_length: 13; v_call: TRBV30; j_call: TRBJ1-5; d_call: .; clone_size: many; cdr3_nt: TGTGCCTGGAGACCTACCTCATCAGCGGCCCAGCATTTT; cdr3_aa: CAWRPTSSAAQHF
cdr3_length: 15; v_call: TRBV20-1; j_call: TRBJ2-5; d_call: TRBD2; clone_size: many; cdr3_nt: TGCAGTGCTAGAGATGGGACTAGCGGCCCAGAGACCCAGTACTTC; cdr3_aa: CSARDGTSGPETQYF
cdr3_length: 15; v_call: TRBV5-5; j_call: TRBJ2-3; d_call: .; clone_size: many; cdr3_nt: TGTGCCAGCAGCCCATGGGGACTGCCGGCGGATACGCAGTATTTT; cdr3_aa: CASSPWGLPADTQYF
cdr3_length: 15; v_call: TRBV5-5; j_call: TRBJ2-1; d_call: TRBD1; clone_size: few; cdr3_nt: TGTGCCAGCAGTCCCGGGACAGGGGGCGCGAATGAGCAGTTCTTC; cdr3_aa: CASSPGTGGANEQFF
cdr3_length: 14; v_call: TRBV7-9; j_call: TRBJ2-2; d_call: .; clone_size: .; cdr3_nt: TGTGCCAGCAGCCCTCCGGTTTACACCGGGGAGCTGTTTTTT; cdr3_aa: CASSPPVYTGELFF
cdr3_length: 12; v_call: TRBV7-9; j_call: TRBJ2-4; d_call: TRBD2; clone_size: many; cdr3_nt: TGTGCCAGCAGCCCGGGGGGTAACATTCAGTACTTC; cdr3_aa: CASSPGGNIQYF
cdr3_length: 13; v_call: TRBV7-9; j_call: TRBJ1-6; d_call: .; clone_size: few; cdr3_nt: TGTGCCAGCAGCTTAAGTGCACCTTCACCCCTCCACTTT; cdr3_aa: CASSLSAPSPLHF
cdr3_length: 13; v_call: TRBV28; j_call: TRBJ1-6; d_call: TRBD1; clone_size: .; cdr3_nt: TGTGCCAGCCAGGACAGGTGGCGATCACCCCTCCACTTT; cdr3_aa: CASQDRWRSPLHF
cdr3_length: 14; v_call: TRBV30; j_call: TRBJ1-5; d_call: .; clone_size: many; cdr3_nt: TGTGCCTGGAGTCTGGACAGCGGCAATCAGCCCCAGCATTTT; cdr3_aa: CAWSLDSGNQPQHF
cdr3_length: 17; v_call: TRBV7-9; j_call: TRBJ1-1; d_call: TRBD1; clone_size: .; cdr3_nt: TGCGCCAGCAGCCAAGAGGCGGCACAGGGGATGAACACTGAAGCTTTCTTT; cdr3_aa: CASSQEAAQGMNTEAFF